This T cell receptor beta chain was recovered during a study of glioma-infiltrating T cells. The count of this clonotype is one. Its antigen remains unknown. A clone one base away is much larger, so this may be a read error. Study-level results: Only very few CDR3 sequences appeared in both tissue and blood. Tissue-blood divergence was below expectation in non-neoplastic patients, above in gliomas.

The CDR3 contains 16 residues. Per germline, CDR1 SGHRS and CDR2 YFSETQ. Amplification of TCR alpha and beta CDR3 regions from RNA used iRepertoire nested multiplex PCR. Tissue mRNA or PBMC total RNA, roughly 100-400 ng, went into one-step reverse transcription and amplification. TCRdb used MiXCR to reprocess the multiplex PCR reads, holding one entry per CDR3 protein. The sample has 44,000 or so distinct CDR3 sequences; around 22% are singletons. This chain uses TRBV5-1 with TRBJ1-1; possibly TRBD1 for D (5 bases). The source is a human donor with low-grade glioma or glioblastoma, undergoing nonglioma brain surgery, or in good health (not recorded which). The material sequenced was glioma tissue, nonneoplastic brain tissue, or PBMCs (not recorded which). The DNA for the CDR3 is TGCGCCAGCAGCTTCGGAGACAGCTACATGAACACTAAAGCTTTCTTT. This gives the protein CASSFGDSYMNTKAFF. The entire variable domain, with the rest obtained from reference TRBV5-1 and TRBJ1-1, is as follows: KAGVTQTPRYLIKTRGQQVTLSCSPISGHRSVSWYQQTPGQGLQFLFEYFSETQRNKGNFPGRFSGRQFSNSRSEMNVSTLELGDSALYLCASSFGDSYMNTKAFFGQGTRLTVV.